This T cell receptor beta chain was observed in a study of control samples from healthy donors and cancer patients. The ends were cut back, 6 bases at V and 2 bases at J, with 4 bases in the middle. The CDR3 consists of 11 residues. The germline CDR1 and CDR2 sequences are SNHLY and FYNNEI. Clones were read by immunoSEQ multiplex PCR, and TCRdb kept only the in-frame ones, dropping some. The sample shows about 170,000 clones, roughly 91% of them seen only once. Sample: blood. The rearrangement links TRBV2 to TRBJ1-1; the D is unclear. This clonotype originated in a woman aged 25 to 45 in good health. CDR3: CASRANTEAFF. CDR3 DNA sequence: TGTGCCAGCAGGGCAAACACTGAAGCTTTCTTT.